Sequencing of this T cell receptor beta chain was carried out in a study of cytomegalovirus exposure and HLA in healthy donors (dated by TCRdb to 2016 to 2017). Looking at the study overall: According to an earlier analysis of 587 of the donors, some 180 million T cells yielded over 90 million unique TCR beta sequences and 276 Gb of sequence data. Around 320 gigabases of sequencing data and roughly 90 million unique TCR sequences were included in an early release covering about 700 HLA-typed donors. Of the approximately 400 genotyped donors, approximately 82% fell in the genetic ancestry cluster associated with self-reported Caucasian donors. The study was designed to test whether signatures of past pathogen exposure could be identified by cataloging public T cell receptors. The T cell repertoires of under 700 subjects were profiled by immunosequencing and related to cytomegalovirus serostatus. Besides the first cohort of roughly 660 subjects, a separate validation cohort made up of roughly 120 different subjects was used. The study combined high-throughput TCR immunosequencing, statistical association of individual TCRs with disease status, and machine learning to predict cytomegalovirus infection status. A later analysis re-examined previously published TCR beta repertoires from more than 600 donors and added high-resolution HLA genotyping to investigate patterns of TCR occurrence. In the later analysis, no new phenotypic data were used to find candidate immune exposures; instead, reliance was placed on TCR beta sequences and their occurrence across donors. An earlier analysis of around 580 of the donors used high-throughput TCR beta sequencing to judge whether each TCR beta V gene segment behaved as functional or pseudogenic. Donor age, sex, ethnicity and CMV serostatus were compiled together with the repertoire data. In a later genetic analysis, genome-wide SNP genotypes for about 65% of the 666 donors were used, and that subset was treated as a discovery cohort. All discovery cohort repertoires had been generated on a single sequencing platform. Class I and class II HLA loci were covered by the typing at four-digit resolution. The number of typed donors differed by locus: about 629-640 for A, B, C, DRB1 and DQB1; some 500 for DQA1; roughly 600 for DPA1; and about 450 for DPB1. A handful of DR-DQ haplotypes were handled as single units for association and clustering because linkage in the cohort was strong. On average, roughly 240,000 unique TCR beta nucleotide sequences were sequenced per donor among more than 350 genotyped donors of the cohort, with 15% to 20% of those sequences being non-productive.

Preparation of the library involved the immunoSEQ multiplex PCR assay. For the multiplex PCR, a mixture combining 60 forward primers for TCR Vbeta segments and 13 reverse primers for TCR Jbeta segments was used. The CDR3 region of rearranged TCR beta genes was amplified from genomic DNA by a multiplex PCR assay. The amplified TCR beta libraries were sequenced on the Illumina HiSeq System as 87-base-pair reads. In the source study's methods: A later analysis counted about 80 million unique TCR beta chains across the 640 or so repertoires, and some 11 million of these chains were shared by at least two donors. A nearest-neighbor algorithm error-corrected the raw reads and collapsed the reads into unique sequences, merging closely related sequences to remove PCR and sequencing errors. CDR3 sequences were aligned to IMGT reference sequences to assign V, D and J gene segments. For a sequence to be retained, a match of at least six nucleotides was required to both a V gene segment and a J gene segment. A rearrangement was called productive if the CDR3 had no stop codons and remained in frame with V and J, and every other rearrangement was called non-productive. CDR3 was defined according to IMGT convention as the region running from the second conserved V-encoded cysteine to the conserved J-encoded phenylalanine. The earlier analysis of 587 of the donors excluded any sequence lacking an unambiguous match to a single V gene segment. In an earlier analysis of approximately 500 of the donors, a V segment was called functional when productive rearrangements were above 56.7%, and segregating when the standard deviation between donors exceeded 5%. A statistical classification framework was built for diagnosing cytomegalovirus status from the catalog of TCR beta chain sequences. In a later analysis, V and J genes were assigned by comparing TCR nucleotide sequences against IMGT/GENE-DB human TR gene sequences. Using the TCRdist pipeline, a later analysis assigned CDR3 sequences along with most-parsimonious VDJ recombination scenarios. In a later analysis, each TCR beta chain was defined by its CDR3 amino acid sequence together with its V-gene family, and reads lacking a unique V-gene family were excluded. A later analysis removed 500 to 600 highly shared, low-generation-probability nucleotide sequences to deal with suspected cross-contamination and a sequencing artifact. In a later analysis, a clonal expansion index was calculated for each public chain from normalized within-repertoire ranks of inferred template counts. Generation probabilities in a later analysis came from a VDJ recombination model fitted to out-of-frame rearrangements, and those results were checked against IGoR. In a later analysis, TCR-TCR, TCR-HLA and TCR-CMV co-occurrence was scored with hypergeometric tests, and a repertoire-size bias correction was applied to TCR pairs. In a later analysis, false discovery rates were estimated by permuting HLA or CMV assignments 20 times. In a later analysis, co-occurring TCRs were grouped using DBSCAN, with TCRdist sequence similarity added in when clustering inside HLA-allele-positive subsets. For co-occurrence clustering, repertoires with fewer than 30,000 or more than 120,000 public chains were excluded, along with about five repertoires with anomalous nucleotide sharing. TCRdb mirrors the immuneACCESS table, restricted to in-frame sequences. Some clones are absent from its copies; in checked studies, under half trace to an unresolved V gene, and the reason for the others is unknown. D and trimming were read from the DNA, whereas the V and J calls and clone size are those reported in that table. The sample table records hundreds of thousands of clones; 60% to 80% of these occur just once. The ten largest clones represent 3% to 4% of the sample.

Points the paper makes about the study in general: It was suggested by the authors that the approach could potentially be generalized to other disease states and immunological phenotypes. The classifier was reported to diagnose cytomegalovirus status with high specificity and sensitivity in both the original and validation cohorts. Most CMV-associated TCR beta chains appeared to be HLA-restricted in a later analysis, and the HLA associations seemed to be driven largely by CMV exposure. Because HLA typing was unavailable for some donors at each locus, only the typed subset was used in association tests. A later analysis reported that several top co-occurrence clusters appeared linked to parvovirus B19, influenza, CMV and Epstein-Barr virus. At a false discovery rate of 0.05, a later analysis linked fewer than 20,000 TCR beta sequences to specific HLA alleles. A later analysis found that TCR association rates varied across HLA loci, with DRB1 alleles showing the most associated TCRs and HLA-C alleles the fewest. Presence/absence analyses assumed roughly uniform sequencing depth across donors, an assumption that may not hold. The study listed over 150 TCR beta chains as associated with cytomegalovirus. Compared with equally common non-associated chains, HLA-associated TCR beta chains in a later analysis were more clonally expanded and had lower generation probabilities. In vitro tests confirmed that a few of the cytomegalovirus-associated TCR beta chains recognize cytomegalovirus antigens. This cohort had only TCR beta chains sequenced, and the lack of alpha or paired-chain data limited which features could be detected. Correlated functional status among segregating V segments might reflect linkage disequilibrium, but an unknown experimental factor could not be ruled out. About 17 rarely observed V segments, including chromosome 9 orphons, were excluded from the earlier analysis of several hundred of the donors because counts were too low. While some public TCRs were present in many individuals, most TCR sequences turned up only very rarely across donors. For the cohort, immune exposure information was limited to CMV serostatus. In a later genetic analysis, fewer N-insertions in productive TCRs were reported among donors in an Asian-associated ancestry cluster than the 666-donor mean. A cluster of highly shared sequence variants was judged likely to be a technical artifact of the sequencing pipeline. A further reported finding was that TCR beta sequences accurately predicted the HLA-A and HLA-B alleles for most subjects in the first cohort. An association between a missense DCLRE1C variant and V-gene and J-gene trimming of TCR beta chains was found in a later genetic analysis and replicated in an independent cohort. In an earlier analysis of 450 to 750 of the donors, most TCR beta V segments appeared in productive rearrangements about 90% or about 30% of the time, broadly matching IMGT annotations. When HLA alleles, especially DR and DQ, strongly co-occurred, attributing TCR associations to individual alleles was difficult.

In total, roughly 710 healthy bone marrow donors made up the cohort. At the time of sampling, all cohort members were nominally healthy, though unrecorded immune exposures were likely present. The donor tested CMV seronegative, placing the donor among the roughly 340 seronegative members of the cohort. Each donor provided a peripheral blood sample, and peripheral blood mononuclear cells were used for TCR beta sequencing. The Qiagen DNeasy Blood Extraction Kit was used to extract genomic DNA from the blood cell samples. Worth noting for this clone: It has no known antigen specificity. Nothing much larger sits one base from this clone, and base qualities are not available.

The receptor's source is a male donor in good health and CMV-seronegative. Sequencing was performed on PBMCs.

The CDR3 protein sequence reads: CASSPGQPNTGELFF. The bases read TGTGCCAGCAGCCCGGGACAGCCGAACACCGGGGAGCTGTTTTTT. The rearrangement combines TRBV5-6 with TRBJ2-2; the junction holds 7 bases that match TRBD1. According to the germline V gene, CDR1 reads SGHDT and CDR2 reads YYEEEE. The germline V end is reduced by 4 bases and the J end by 0 bases; junction bases left unmatched: 3. Reading from cysteine to phenylalanine, the CDR3 counts 15 amino acids. The only DNA kept is the CDR3, 45 bases in frame from the first base.